Reported below is one TCR beta chain. Ten or more counts support this clonotype. No cognate antigen has been identified for it. No base qualities exist here, and no much larger clone lies one base off it. The TCR beta CDR3 regions were amplified from RNA transcripts. The first round of RT-PCR for the TCR CDR3 was performed with the HTBI primer set and the Qiagen OneStep RT-PCR kit. Libraries were constructed in a second round of multiplex PCR, after which size selection and purification were performed. Sequencing of the libraries was done on an Illumina HiSeq2000 using paired-end 100 bp reads. On the authors' methods: SOAPnuke was used to process the raw data, with reads discarded if the reads contained adapters or uncalled bases, had a mean Phred below 15, or lacked an exact constant-primer or identifier match. COPE v1.2.5 was used to merge the high-quality paired reads, and each unique nucleotide sequence was defined as a clonotype. MiTCR v1.1 was used to align the clonotypes against IMGT TRBV, TRBD and TRBJ reference segments. The analysis was restricted to V-J combinations with a frequency above 0.0001, which together covered 99.2% of the repertoires. The TCS score was defined as the ratio of F50 (clonal expansion) to E x V (chaos), calculated using BLOSUM62-based TCRdist between CDR3 peptides within each V-J. Welch's t-statistics and random forest reduced roughly 500 V-J features to roughly 13, which were used in a naive Bayes classifier (R e1071). Using fastp at Q25 and MiXCR, TCRdb reprocessed the public reads and kept productive beta chains. Rows are combined by CDR3 protein, so each entry shows the most common genes and DNA. The V and J calls reflect TCRdb's pipeline rather than the authors' work. The sample table lists hundreds of thousands of distinct CDR3 sequences, 12% to 15% of them with a count of one. Roughly 10% of the sample belongs to the ten largest clones.

These data belong to a study of T cells in Graves' hyperthyroidism and ophthalmopathy (dated by TCRdb to about 2019). At the level of the whole study: Peripheral blood was collected at initial diagnosis, before any treatment. Prospective prediction of ophthalmopathy was tested in an independent validation cohort consisting of some 18 hyperthyroidism patients and 15 to 17 patients who later progressed to ophthalmopathy. The paper describes TCR Vbeta CDR3 sequencing of about 140 peripheral blood samples, made up of 43 ophthalmopathy patients, some 80 hyperthyroidism patients and 17 progressor patients. Once sampling was done, hyperthyroidism patients were given methimazole at a starting dose of 30 mg daily, whereas ophthalmopathy patients were given high-dose intravenous methylprednisolone. In roughly six Graves' hyperthyroidism patients, the study also compared T-cell repertoires from thyroid tissue with T-cell repertoires from blood. To identify distinguishing TCR V-J signatures, a discovery cohort of around 100 patients was used, comprising roughly 45 with Graves' ophthalmopathy and about 59 with stable Graves' hyperthyroidism. The approximately 98 discovery patients were randomly divided into training and test sets at a 7:3 ratio. The investigation overall reported the following: Ophthalmopathy was separated from stable hyperthyroidism by a 13 V-J signature model, with about 88% sensitivity and roughly 81% specificity obtained in cross-validation and 80%/75% obtained in testing. In validation, the model predicted progression to ophthalmopathy with 55% to 71% sensitivity and around 72% specificity, a median of about 6 months before onset. Most expanded thyroid clonotypes (frequency above 0.001) were also found in blood, which suggests that blood repertoires may mirror thyroid immune responses. Sample size was not statistically predetermined, and blinding of investigators to group allocation was not performed.

Spanning cysteine to phenylalanine, the CDR3 consists of 16 amino acids. The only DNA kept is the CDR3, 48 bases in frame from the first base. The germline V end is reduced by 2 bases and the J end by 7 bases; junction bases left unmatched: 10. In the germline V gene, CDR1 corresponds to SGHDT and CDR2 to YYEEEE. Stable Graves' hyperthyroidism was defined as the absence of progression to ophthalmopathy over 18 months of follow-up. The hyperthyroidism patients were between 18 and 65 years old and newly diagnosed, with a disease duration of less than 2 months. Exclusion was applied to patients with uncontrolled infections, other autoimmune diseases, pregnancy or lactation. Diagnoses were based on clinical symptoms, serum thyroxine and TRAb, thyroid ultrasound and orbital computed tomography. PBMCs were isolated from 7.5 to 10 ml of fresh peripheral blood by Ficoll-Paque density gradient centrifugation. Total RNA was extracted with Trizol reagent, and quality was checked on an Agilent 2100 Bioanalyzer.

Sequenced material: blood. The rearrangement joined TRBV5-6 to TRBJ2-5, with TRBD2 matching 11 junction bases. This clonotype was obtained from a woman aged 18-29 years with Graves' hyperthyroidism. The nucleotide sequence is TGTGCCAGCAGCTTAACTAGCGGGAGCCGAAAAGGGACCCAGTACTTC. Translated, this is CASSLTSGSRKGTQYF.